Listed below are T cell receptor beta chains from one sample, sequenced in a study of beta chain features in type 1 diabetes. The table came from immunoSEQ multiplex PCR; TCRdb's copy has only in-frame clones and leaves some out. Of roughly 70,000 clones in the sample, around 49% were seen once. Sequences were obtained from central memory CD4+ T cells from blood. These receptors originate from a man aged 30 to 45 with type 1 diabetes. The CDR3 runs from the conserved cysteine through the conserved F or W. A D gene is named only where the DNA matches it firmly. Clone size is stated in some rows and not others, as once, few, many or a class when expanded.

cdr3_nt | cdr3_aa | j_call | d_call | v_call | clone_size
TGTGCCAGCAGCGAGGGACAGCTCTACGAGCAGTACTTC | CASSEGQLYEQYF | TRBJ2-7 | TRBD1 | TRBV11-2 | -
TGTGCCTGGGGACGCCGGGACAGGGACTACGAGCAGTACTTC | CAWGRRDRDYEQYF | TRBJ2-7 | TRBD1 | TRBV30 | few
TGTGCCAGCAGCGGACAGCCCCTTGAAAAACTGTTTTTT | CASSGQPLEKLFF | TRBJ1-4 | - | TRBV2 | -
TGTGCCAGCAGTGAACAAGGGTCAGGGGCAGATACGCAGTATTTT | CASSEQGSGADTQYF | TRBJ2-3 | - | TRBV2 | -
TGTGCCAGTAGTCCAGGGGCGGTTTCGGAGACCCAGTACTTC | CASSPGAVSETQYF | TRBJ2-5 | - | TRBV19 | few
TGCGCCAGCAGACAGACTAGCGGGGGCGAGACCCAGTACTTC | CASRQTSGGETQYF | TRBJ2-5 | TRBD2 | TRBV5-1 | -
TGTGCCAGCAGGCAGGACAGCCTCTTGAACACTGAAGCTTTCTTT | CASRQDSLLNTEAFF | TRBJ1-1 | - | TRBV2 | -
TGTGCCTGGAGGCACAGGGGGAACACCGGGGAGCTGTTTTTT | CAWRHRGNTGELFF | TRBJ2-2 | TRBD1 | TRBV30 | few
TGTGCCAGCAGTGAAGCCGAGCACGAGCAGTACTTC | CASSEAEHEQYF | TRBJ2-7 | - | TRBV6-1 | -
TGCGCCAGCAGCTTCAACGGCGGTGATACGCAGTATTTT | CASSFNGGDTQYF | TRBJ2-3 | - | TRBV5-1 | -
TGCGCCAGCAGTGAAGGACAGGGCCTCTACGAGCAGTACTTC | CASSEGQGLYEQYF | TRBJ2-7 | TRBD1 | TRBV10-1 | -
TGTGCCAGCAGATACCCCGGGGGCACTGAAGCTTTCTTT | CASRYPGGTEAFF | TRBJ1-1 | - | TRBV6-5 | -
TGCGCCAGCAGCGGACAGGGGGCCACCGGGGAGCTGTTTTTT | CASSGQGATGELFF | TRBJ2-2 | TRBD1 | TRBV5-1 | few
TGCGCCAGCAGCGCCTTAGGGGCAGATACGCAGTATTTT | CASSALGADTQYF | TRBJ2-3 | - | TRBV5-1 | few
TGTGCCAGCAGCGCGTGGAGCGGGGCTAACAATGAGCAGTTCTTC | CASSAWSGANNEQFF | TRBJ2-1 | TRBD2 | TRBV9 | -
TGTGCCAGCAGCTTACGGGACAGAGACTCCTACGAGCAGTACTTC | CASSLRDRDSYEQYF | TRBJ2-7 | TRBD1 | TRBV11-3 | -
TGCAGCGTTGAGGAACCTCGTTTGGGCGTTACGCAGTATTTT | CSVEEPRLGVTQYF | TRBJ2-3 | - | TRBV29-1 | few
TGTGCCAGCTCATCCGTAGCATCCGGGAGACACGAGCAGTTCTTC | CASSSVASGRHEQFF | TRBJ2-1 | - | TRBV18 | -